This T cell receptor (beta chain) derives from a study of CD8 T cells in Susac syndrome. General study results and limits: In its TCR sequencing and HLA analysis, the study acknowledged that the number of individuals was relatively small.

A note on this clonotype: Its cognate antigen is unknown.

An amount of RNA that ranged from about 0.45 to 1 ug was reverse transcribed with random hexamers. Across 54 Vbeta and 13 Jbeta, immunoSEQ multiplex PCR amplified TCR beta CDR3. Each CDR3 protein is one row after TCRdb ran MiXCR on the immunoSEQ multiplex PCR reads. Counted here are 130,000 to 150,000 distinct CDR3 sequences, around 94% occurring once; the ten biggest clones make up about 0.076%. Per germline, CDR1 DFQATT and CDR2 SNEGSKA (reference sequence). The CDR3 covers 13 residues. The trim removed 1 base at V and 2 bases at J, leaving 1 base unmatched. Sequencing of TCR beta was performed on blood CD8+ and CD4+ T cells.

The sequenced sample was CD4+ T cells from PBMCs. The receptor was derived from a human donor in good health. The chain combines TRBV20-1 with TRBJ1-2; the match to TRBD1 covers 7 bases. The CDR3 sequence is CSARAGQNYGYTF. The CDR3 bases are TGCAGTGCTAGAGCGGGACAGAACTATGGCTACACCTTC.